What follows is one T cell receptor (beta chain) and its context. The sample belongs to a study of blood T cell repertoires in COVID-19. Across the whole study: Sites in the United States, Italy and Spain provided acute and convalescent COVID-19 samples.

Source study methods: The authors estimated nucleated cell counts from reference gene primer amplification. TCRdb keeps only in-frame clones here, not all; method: immunoSEQ multiplex PCR. That table furnishes V, J and clone size, whereas the DNA furnished D and trimming. This repertoire shows roughly 150,000 clones, around 90% found once; its top ten account for approximately 3.7%. In terms of age and location, participants ranged from about 18 to 100 years and lived in about two dozen US areas. The study recruited exposed participants who had met a COVID-19 case within 2 weeks before entry. With V trimmed by 5 bases and J by 3 bases, 12 bases remained unmatched. The CDR3 covers 16 residues. Germline values: CDR1 SGHAT, CDR2 FQNNGV.

J is TRBJ1-1 and V is TRBV11-2, with 7 nucleotides matching TRBD1. The TCR was taken from a woman in her 40s who had been exposed to COVID-19. Specimen: PBMCs or T cells enriched from blood (not recorded which). The chain's CDR3 is CASSRGGWVRDTEAFF. The DNA for the CDR3 is TGTGCCAGCAGCCGAGGGGGCTGGGTAAGAGACACTGAAGCTTTCTTT.